The rows below give T cell receptor beta chains drawn from one sample of a study of blood T cells in healthy people across ages. TCRdb re-called the 5' RACE reads with MiXCR, one entry per CDR3 protein. The sample holds hundreds of thousands of distinct CDR3 sequences; 45% to 50% are singletons and the top ten take about 32%. The sequencing input was blood. The origin of the receptors is a woman in her fifties or sixties in good health. The CDR3 runs from the conserved cysteine through the conserved F or W. Fields, in order: CDR3 protein, CDR3 DNA, J gene, V gene, clone size, D gene. The D gene is left open where the match is weak. Some rows have no size entry. The others give once, few or many, or a class for an expanded clone.

CDR3aa: CSARGTSGTYNEQFF
CDR3nt: TGCAGTGCTAGAGGGACTAGCGGGACTTACAATGAGCAGTTCTTC
j_gene: TRBJ2-1
v_gene: TRBV20-1
abundance: NA
d_gene: TRBD2

CDR3aa: CSVWGQGQREQYF
CDR3nt: TGCAGCGTTTGGGGACAGGGCCAACGGGAGCAGTACTTC
j_gene: TRBJ2-7
v_gene: TRBV29-1
abundance: NA
d_gene: TRBD1

CDR3aa: CAISSTASSYEQYF
CDR3nt: TGTGCCATCAGTTCTACAGCGAGCTCCTACGAGCAGTACTTC
j_gene: TRBJ2-7
v_gene: TRBV10-3
abundance: NA
d_gene: NA

CDR3aa: CAREGEAKNIQYF
CDR3nt: TGTGCCCGGGAGGGGGAAGCCAAAAACATTCAGTACTTC
j_gene: TRBJ2-4
v_gene: TRBV30
abundance: few
d_gene: TRBD2

CDR3aa: CASSPTDSRYGYTF
CDR3nt: TGTGCCAGCTCACCGACGGACAGTCGCTATGGCTACACCTTC
j_gene: TRBJ1-2
v_gene: TRBV18
abundance: once
d_gene: NA

CDR3aa: CSAGPSQDLTNYGYTF
CDR3nt: TGCAGTGCTGGCCCTAGTCAGGACCTAACTAACTATGGCTACACCTTC
j_gene: TRBJ1-2
v_gene: TRBV20-1
abundance: NA
d_gene: NA

CDR3aa: CASSLWADQPIYEQYF
CDR3nt: TGTGCCAGCAGTTTATGGGCTGATCAACCAATTTACGAGCAGTACTTC
j_gene: TRBJ2-7
v_gene: TRBV27
abundance: NA
d_gene: NA

CDR3aa: CASTRREAFF
CDR3nt: TGTGCCAGCACTAGGAGGGAAGCTTTCTTT
j_gene: TRBJ1-1
v_gene: TRBV28
abundance: NA
d_gene: NA

CDR3aa: CASSEEWGYEQYF
CDR3nt: TGTGCCAGCAGTGAAGAGTGGGGTTACGAGCAGTACTTC
j_gene: TRBJ2-7
v_gene: TRBV2
abundance: NA
d_gene: NA

CDR3aa: CSARGQAGPQHF
CDR3nt: TGCAGTGCTAGGGGACAGGCTGGGCCCCAGCATTTT
j_gene: TRBJ1-5
v_gene: TRBV20-1
abundance: once
d_gene: TRBD1

CDR3aa: CSAITPGRPNTEAFF
CDR3nt: TGCAGTGCTATCACCCCAGGGCGCCCGAACACTGAAGCTTTCTTT
j_gene: TRBJ1-1
v_gene: TRBV20-1
abundance: NA
d_gene: NA

CDR3aa: CSVQGADYEQYF
CDR3nt: TGCAGCGTGCAGGGGGCGGACTACGAGCAGTACTTC
j_gene: TRBJ2-7
v_gene: TRBV29-1
abundance: few
d_gene: TRBD1

CDR3aa: CASSHKNPDREGRVGEQYF
CDR3nt: TGTGCCAGCAGCCACAAAAACCCGGACAGGGAGGGACGTGTTGGCGAGCAGTACTTC
j_gene: TRBJ2-7
v_gene: TRBV7-3
abundance: few
d_gene: NA

CDR3aa: CASSQVGFGAFF
CDR3nt: TGTGCCAGCAGCCAAGTAGGGTTTGGAGCTTTCTTT
j_gene: TRBJ1-1
v_gene: TRBV14
abundance: NA
d_gene: NA

CDR3aa: CSVAHRVDNEQYF
CDR3nt: TGCAGCGTTGCACACAGGGTCGACAATGAGCAGTACTTC
j_gene: TRBJ2-7
v_gene: TRBV29-1
abundance: NA
d_gene: NA

CDR3aa: CASSEQGRRYGYTF
CDR3nt: TGTGCCAGCAGTGAACAGGGGCGTCGGTATGGCTACACCTTC
j_gene: TRBJ1-2
v_gene: TRBV25-1
abundance: few
d_gene: NA

CDR3aa: CASSLMGTEETQYF
CDR3nt: TGTGCCAGCAGCCTGATGGGGACAGAAGAGACCCAGTACTTC
j_gene: TRBJ2-5
v_gene: TRBV7-2
abundance: NA
d_gene: TRBD1

CDR3aa: CASSPDTSSYNEQFF
CDR3nt: TGTGCCAGCAGCCCGGACACCAGCTCCTACAATGAGCAGTTCTTC
j_gene: TRBJ2-1
v_gene: TRBV7-2
abundance: NA
d_gene: NA

CDR3aa: CSAPGRGLAGGAYNEQFF
CDR3nt: TGCAGTGCCCCCGGGAGGGGACTAGCGGGAGGTGCCTACAATGAGCAGTTCTTC
j_gene: TRBJ2-1
v_gene: TRBV20-1
abundance: NA
d_gene: TRBD2

CDR3aa: CSRVDASGEAHEQFF
CDR3nt: TGCAGTCGGGTAGACGCTAGCGGCGAGGCGCATGAGCAGTTCTTC
j_gene: TRBJ2-1
v_gene: TRBV20-1
abundance: NA
d_gene: TRBD2

CDR3aa: CASSLGGLGDTQYF
CDR3nt: TGCGCCAGCAGCTTGGGAGGTTTGGGAGATACGCAGTATTTT
j_gene: TRBJ2-3
v_gene: TRBV5-1
abundance: NA
d_gene: NA

CDR3aa: CVSTRRDPPENEQFF
CDR3nt: TGTGTCAGCACCCGGCGGGACCCCCCGGAAAATGAGCAGTTCTTC
j_gene: TRBJ2-1
v_gene: TRBV2
abundance: NA
d_gene: NA

CDR3aa: CSASRVGRSVNTEAFF
CDR3nt: TGCAGTGCTAGTCGGGTTGGGAGGTCAGTGAACACTGAAGCTTTCTTT
j_gene: TRBJ1-1
v_gene: TRBV20-1
abundance: NA
d_gene: NA

CDR3aa: CASSEIQRFQYF
CDR3nt: TGTGCCAGCAGTGAAATTCAGCGGTTTCAGTACTTC
j_gene: TRBJ2-4
v_gene: TRBV2
abundance: NA
d_gene: NA

CDR3aa: CASKDRMNTEAFF
CDR3nt: TGTGCCAGCAAGGATCGAATGAACACTGAAGCTTTCTTT
j_gene: TRBJ1-1
v_gene: TRBV6-2/TRBV6-3
abundance: NA
d_gene: NA

CDR3aa: CATSSRTASPLHF
CDR3nt: TGTGCCACCAGCAGTAGGACAGCCTCACCCCTCCACTTT
j_gene: TRBJ1-6
v_gene: TRBV15
abundance: NA
d_gene: NA

CDR3aa: CASSQDGGSRTDTQYF
CDR3nt: TGCGCCAGCAGCCAAGATGGGGGGAGTCGCACAGATACGCAGTATTTT
j_gene: TRBJ2-3
v_gene: TRBV4-3
abundance: NA
d_gene: NA

CDR3aa: CASSSRDRVGVYGYTF
CDR3nt: TGTGCCAGCAGTTCCCGGGACAGGGTCGGCGTCTATGGCTACACCTTC
j_gene: TRBJ1-2
v_gene: TRBV27
abundance: many
d_gene: TRBD1

CDR3aa: CSVTPGNSGANVLTF
CDR3nt: TGCAGCGTTACACCCGGAAACTCTGGGGCCAACGTCCTGACTTTC
j_gene: TRBJ2-6
v_gene: TRBV29-1
abundance: NA
d_gene: NA

CDR3aa: CASNTYTDFSYEQYF
CDR3nt: TGTGCCAGCAATACCTACACCGACTTCTCCTACGAGCAGTACTTC
j_gene: TRBJ2-7
v_gene: TRBV6-2/TRBV6-3
abundance: few
d_gene: NA

CDR3aa: CASSQTSLRETQYF
CDR3nt: TGTGCCAGCAGTCAGACTAGCCTACGAGAGACCCAGTACTTC
j_gene: TRBJ2-5
v_gene: TRBV12-3/TRBV12-4
abundance: NA
d_gene: TRBD2

CDR3aa: CSAPGGRGFSYEQYF
CDR3nt: TGCAGTGCCCCAGGGGGGAGGGGTTTCTCCTACGAGCAGTACTTC
j_gene: TRBJ2-7
v_gene: TRBV20-1
abundance: NA
d_gene: NA

CDR3aa: CASSELAGTYEQYF
CDR3nt: TGTGCCAGCAGCGAACTAGCGGGGACCTACGAGCAGTACTTC
j_gene: TRBJ2-7
v_gene: TRBV28
abundance: NA
d_gene: TRBD2